Reported below is one TCR beta chain. In its sample, this clone was seen a few times. The antigen it recognizes is unknown. The read halts 3 residues ahead of the CDR3 end, with the missing end drawn from the germline J gene. Other DNA sequences in the same sample also yield this CDR3. This sample is part of a study of T cell clonality in common variable immunodeficiency (dated by TCRdb to the mid-2010s). What the authors observed across the whole study: According to the authors, finding the cause of the higher clonality in CVID would require sequencing the repertoires of T cell subpopulations. TCRbeta clonality was higher in CVID subjects than in healthy controls (t-test p = 0.018), and the increase was most characteristic of about a third of subjects. CVID subjects shared fewer TCRbeta clones with each other than healthy controls did (p < 0.0001). Reportedly, TCRbeta sequences from CVID had fewer deletions and N-nucleotide insertions, and highly modified clones with 13 or more V deletions were absent from CVID. Despite equal DNA input, controls averaged approximately 82,000 unique sequences per sample versus about 31,547 in CVID samples. Differences among patients in the CVID cohort limited the correlations between repertoire features and clinical complications.

V is pared back by 0 bases and J by 0 bases, with 7 bases lying between the germline termini. CDR1 and CDR2, per the germline V gene, are SGHRS and YFSETQ. Reading from cysteine to phenylalanine, the CDR3 counts 14 amino acids. Sequencing covers 33 bases of the CDR3, shown here with the frame starting at base 1. Both CVID patients and healthy controls were predominantly of Caucasian heritage. From each donor, roughly 5 to 9 ml of heparinized peripheral whole blood was collected. Genomic DNA from adults with common variable immune deficiency (CVID) and from healthy adult controls was used to sequence TCRbeta CDR3 repertoires. There were about 22 healthy adult volunteers in the control group (roughly twelve female and roughly 10 male), ranging in age from 23 to 66 years, with a mean age of about 36. To isolate peripheral blood mononuclear cells, diluted blood was subjected to density centrifugation over Hypaque 1077 or Ficoll-Paque. Genomic DNA was obtained from unsorted mononuclear cells through either Qiagen column purification or a centrifugation-based method.

For sequencing, equivalent amounts of genomic DNA were input from CVID and control samples. For every sample, a 60 bp segment covering the rearranged TCRbeta CDR3 region was amplified and then sequenced. The immunoSEQ assay, a bias-corrected multiplex PCR with high-throughput sequencing, was employed for TCRbeta amplification. For the original study's pipeline: Every unique nucleotide sequence counted as a clone and was annotated with V, D and J genes, copy number and frequency. Sequences were labeled productive if in frame, and non-productive if out of frame or containing stop codons. As previously described, Shannon's entropy was used to calculate clonality. The predicted amino acid sequences of productive clones were used to derive the mean CDR3 Kyte-Doolittle hydropathy. The R hclust function was used to hierarchically cluster scaled V gene usage with Manhattan distance and complete linkage. Sharing of clones by CDR3 amino acid sequence was evaluated by resampling 12 repertoires per group over 100 rounds. The repertoires were screened for 65 to 75 published EBV-specific TCRbeta sequences and some 230 published CMV-specific TCRbeta sequences. After a couple of CVID samples that produced fewer than 10,000 sequences were dropped from the analysis, a few dozen CVID repertoires remained. This is the immuneACCESS table as TCRdb keeps it, with only in-frame sequences that have V and J called. A part of the clones is gone; compared with another copy, unresolved V genes explain less than half, and the rest is unexplained. That table supplies the V and J calls and clone size; D and trimming were determined from the DNA. The sample has 45,000 to 55,000 clones on record, with no singletons. Roughly 5.9% of the sample lies in the top ten.

The clonotype originates from a person aged 18 to 75 in good health. Specimen: peripheral blood mononuclear cells. Recombination linked TRBV5-1 to TRBJ2-7, and TRBD1 may be the D gene, going by 6 matching bases. The encoded CDR3 is CASSLGTASYEQYF. The part of the CDR3 DNA that was read is TGCGCCAGCAGCTTGGGGACAGCCTCCTACGAG.